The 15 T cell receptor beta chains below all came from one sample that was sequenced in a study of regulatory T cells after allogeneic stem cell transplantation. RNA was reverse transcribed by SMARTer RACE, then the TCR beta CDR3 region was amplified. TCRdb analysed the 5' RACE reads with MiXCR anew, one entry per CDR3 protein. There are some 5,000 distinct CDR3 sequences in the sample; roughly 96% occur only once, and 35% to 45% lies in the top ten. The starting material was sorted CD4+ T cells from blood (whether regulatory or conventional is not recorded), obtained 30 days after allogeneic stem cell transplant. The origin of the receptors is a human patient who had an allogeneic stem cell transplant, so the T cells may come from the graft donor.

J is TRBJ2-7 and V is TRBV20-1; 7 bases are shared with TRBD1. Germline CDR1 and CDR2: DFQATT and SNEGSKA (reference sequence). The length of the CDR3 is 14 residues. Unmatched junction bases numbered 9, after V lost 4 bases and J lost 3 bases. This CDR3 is CSAKVRGQCYEQYF. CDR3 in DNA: TGCAGTGCTAAAGTCCGGGGACAGTGCTACGAGCAGTACTTC.

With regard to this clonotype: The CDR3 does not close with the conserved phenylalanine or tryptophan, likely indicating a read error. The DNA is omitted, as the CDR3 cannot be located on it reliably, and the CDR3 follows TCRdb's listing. This CDR3 reads CSVTPGKGGSYNEQCC. The J gene is TRBJ2-1, the V gene TRBV29-1; the table's D gene call, TRBD1, was not cross checked with the DNA. From its first to its last residue, the CDR3 has 16 amino acids. Germline CDR1 is SQVTM and CDR2 is ANQGSEA.

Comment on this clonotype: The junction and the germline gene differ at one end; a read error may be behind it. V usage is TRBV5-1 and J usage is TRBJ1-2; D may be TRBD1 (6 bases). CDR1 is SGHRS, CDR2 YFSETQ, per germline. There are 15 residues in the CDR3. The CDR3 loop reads CASSWRGDTDYGYYF. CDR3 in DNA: TGCGCCAGCAGCTGGAGGGGGGACACGGATTATGGCTACTACTTC.

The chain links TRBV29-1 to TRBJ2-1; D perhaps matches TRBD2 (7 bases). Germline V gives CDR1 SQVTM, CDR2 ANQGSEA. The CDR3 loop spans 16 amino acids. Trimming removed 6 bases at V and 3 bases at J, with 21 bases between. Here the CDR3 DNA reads TGCAGCGTGGCCCCCGGGACGGGGGGCTACTACAATGAGCAGTTCTTC. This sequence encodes CSVAPGTGGYYNEQFF.

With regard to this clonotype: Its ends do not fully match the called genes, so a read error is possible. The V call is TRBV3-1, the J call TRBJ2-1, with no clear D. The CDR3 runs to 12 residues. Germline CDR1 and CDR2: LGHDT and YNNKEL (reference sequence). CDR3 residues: CTSSQDSNEQFF. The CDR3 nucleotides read TGCACCAGCAGCCAAGATTCCAATGAGCAGTTCTTC.

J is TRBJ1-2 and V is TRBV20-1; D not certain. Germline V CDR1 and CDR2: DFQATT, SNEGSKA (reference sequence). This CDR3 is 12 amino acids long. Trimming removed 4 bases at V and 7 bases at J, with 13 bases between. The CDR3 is CSAIFQGAGYTF. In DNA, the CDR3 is TGCAGTGCTATCTTCCAAGGTGCTGGCTACACCTTC.

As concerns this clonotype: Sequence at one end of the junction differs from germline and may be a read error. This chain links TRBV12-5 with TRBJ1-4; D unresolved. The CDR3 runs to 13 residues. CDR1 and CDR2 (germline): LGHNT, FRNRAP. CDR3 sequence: CATEMGRSEKLYF. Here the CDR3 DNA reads TGTGCTACTGAAATGGGGAGAAGCGAAAAACTGTATTTT.

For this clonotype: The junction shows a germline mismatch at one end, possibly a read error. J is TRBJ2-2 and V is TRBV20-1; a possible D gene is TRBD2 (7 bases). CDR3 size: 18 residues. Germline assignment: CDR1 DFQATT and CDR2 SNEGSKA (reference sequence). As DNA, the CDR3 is TGCAGTGCTAGAGGGGGGGGGCTCAGGGGAGGCGGCACCGATGAGCAGTTTTTT. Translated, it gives CSARGGGLRGGGTDEQFF.

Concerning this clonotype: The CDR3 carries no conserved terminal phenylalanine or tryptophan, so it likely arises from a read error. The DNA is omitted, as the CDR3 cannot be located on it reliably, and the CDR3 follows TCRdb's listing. This chain's CDR3 is CAISLPIGEALI. This chain joins TRBV28 and TRBJ1-1. The germline V gene encodes CDR1 MDHEN and CDR2 SYDVKM. Termini included, the CDR3 measures 12 amino acids.

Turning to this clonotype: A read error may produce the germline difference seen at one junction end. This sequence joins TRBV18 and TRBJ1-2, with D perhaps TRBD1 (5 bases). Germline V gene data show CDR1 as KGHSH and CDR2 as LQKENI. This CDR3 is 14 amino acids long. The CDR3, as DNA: TGTGCCAGCTCTGGGTCCGATGGGGGGACTGGCTTCACCTTC. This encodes CASSGSDGGTGFTF.

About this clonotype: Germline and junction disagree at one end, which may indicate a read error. The CDR3 nucleotides read TGCAGTGCCACACCTTCTAGCGCCGACCAAGAGACCCAGTTCTTT. Protein product: CSATPSSADQETQFF. The V gene is TRBV20-1, the J gene TRBJ2-5; TRBD2 is a possible D gene (6 bases). The CDR3 is 15 residues long. The germline V gene encodes CDR1 DFQATT and CDR2 SNEGSKA (reference sequence).

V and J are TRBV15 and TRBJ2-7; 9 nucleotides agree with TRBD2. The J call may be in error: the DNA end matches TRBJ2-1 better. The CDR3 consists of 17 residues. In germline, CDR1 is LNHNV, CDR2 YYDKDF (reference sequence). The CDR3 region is CATSRDLLAGVPYEQFF. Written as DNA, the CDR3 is TGTGCCACCAGCAGAGATCTCTTAGCGGGAGTGCCCTACGAGCAGTTCTTC.

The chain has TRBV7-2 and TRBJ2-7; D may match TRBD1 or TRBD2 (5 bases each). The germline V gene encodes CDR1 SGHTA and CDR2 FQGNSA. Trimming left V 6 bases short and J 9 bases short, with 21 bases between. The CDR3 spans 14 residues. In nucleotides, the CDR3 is TGTGCCAGCAGGCGGAGTGAGGGGAAATACACGCAGTACTTC. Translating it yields CASRRSEGKYTQYF.

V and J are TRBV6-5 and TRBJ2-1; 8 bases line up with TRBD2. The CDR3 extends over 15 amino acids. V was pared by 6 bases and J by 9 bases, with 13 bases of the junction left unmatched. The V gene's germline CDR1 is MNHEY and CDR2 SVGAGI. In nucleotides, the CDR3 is TGTGCCAGCAGGCCCCTGTCGGGAGGGCCGGGTGAGCAGTTCTTC. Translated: CASRPLSGGPGEQFF.

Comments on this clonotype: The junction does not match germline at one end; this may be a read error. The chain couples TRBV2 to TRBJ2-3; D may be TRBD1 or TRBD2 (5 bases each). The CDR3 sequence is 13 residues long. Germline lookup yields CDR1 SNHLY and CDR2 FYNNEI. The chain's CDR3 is CGSSIHGADAQYF. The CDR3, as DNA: TGTGGCAGCAGTATCCACGGGGCAGATGCGCAGTATTTC.